This T cell receptor (beta chain) was profiled in a study of cytomegalovirus exposure and HLA in healthy donors. The CDR3 length is 15 residues. V dropped 1 base and J dropped 5 bases, with 15 bases sitting between them. Germline CDR1 reads SGHNT; CDR2 reads YYREEE (reference sequence). It was with 60 Vbeta and 13 Jbeta primers that the PCR ran. Produced via immunoSEQ multiplex PCR; TCRdb's table is partial and in-frame only. The sample carries roughly 200,000 clones, 60% to 85% recorded once. Sequencing was carried out using PBMCs. The V and J genes are TRBV5-4 and TRBJ2-5; a possible D gene is TRBD2 (5 bases). This clonotype was sampled from a man aged 35-49 years in good health and CMV-seronegative. The CDR3 loop reads CASSLRRWGAETQYF. The CDR3 DNA reads as TGTGCCAGCAGCTTGAGGCGGTGGGGAGCGGAGACCCAGTACTTC.